The clone carrying this TCR beta chain was detected ten times or more. The second PCR ran 7 to 11 cycles with a sample-barcoded 5' primer and J-beta primers. TCRdb called the 5' RACE reads again in MiXCR, with one record for every CDR3 protein. Among more than 800,000 distinct CDR3 sequences listed, about 28% were seen once. Germline loops: CDR1 SGHTA, CDR2 FQGNSA. The CDR3 extends over 12 amino acids. V was cut by 5 bases and J by 6 bases, with 10 bases left in between. This record belongs to a study of blood T cells in healthy people across ages. The sequence came from a woman aged 80 or over in good health. Sequenced material: blood. The chain has TRBV7-2 and TRBJ1-2; D not resolved. The CDR3 DNA sequence: TGTGCCAGCAGCCCAAGTTCCAATGGCTACACCTTC. Translation gives CASSPSSNGYTF.